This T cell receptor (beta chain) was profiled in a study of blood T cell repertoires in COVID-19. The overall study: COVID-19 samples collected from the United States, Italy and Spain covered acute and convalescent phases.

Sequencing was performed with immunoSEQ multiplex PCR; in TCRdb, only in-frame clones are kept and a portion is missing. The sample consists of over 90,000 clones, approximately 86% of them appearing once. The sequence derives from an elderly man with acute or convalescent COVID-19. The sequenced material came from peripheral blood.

CDR3 sequence: CASSESSKSGSSYEQYF. CDR3 nucleotide sequence: TGTGCCAGCAGTGAAAGCAGTAAGTCGGGATCGTCCTACGAGCAGTACTTC. The V gene is TRBV6-1, the J gene TRBJ2-7, with a weak D call TRBD2 (5 bases). Germline values: CDR1 MNHNS, CDR2 SASEGT. The CDR3 spans 17 residues. V lost 2 bases to trimming and J lost 1 base, with 18 bases between them.